This T cell receptor (beta chain) was identified in a study of human T cells and chemical hapten exposure. Study information: After 6 days, upper back 0.01% DPC patch tests were scored.

Attachment of unique molecular identifiers to individual cDNA molecules was performed in the library. Per the original data handling: Samples held a median of 95,638 TCRs, range roughly 20,000–700,000. One entry per CDR3 protein results from TCRdb running MiXCR on the RACE reads. The V and J calls and clone size come from TCRdb's table, not from the authors' own analysis. The data hold approximately 370,000 distinct CDR3 sequences, with around 5.5% observed a single time. Time point of the sample: pre-sensitization, week 0. Noted treatment: therapeutic diphenylcyclopropenone sensitization with weekly scalp DPC. General study points: There was no change with DPC sensitization in TCRs above 1 in 1000 frequency.

Germline lookup yields CDR1 SGHTS and CDR2 YDEGEE. The V end lost 0 bases, the J end lost 3 bases, and 13 bases lay between the germline ends. This CDR3 comprises 16 residues. This clonotype was seen more than once but under ten times. What it recognizes is unknown. This receptor was taken from a woman younger than 35 with alopecia areata. Some clones in this sample may be carry-over from other donors' samples. The rearrangement joins TRBV5-8 to TRBJ2-1, with D unclear. The sample in question was whole blood, obtained in connection with sensitization to the hapten diphenylcyclopropenone (DPC). The CDR3 loop is CASSLGSGRYYNEQFF. Written as DNA, the CDR3 is TGTGCCAGCAGCTTGGGGTCTGGTCGTTACTACAATGAGCAGTTCTTC.